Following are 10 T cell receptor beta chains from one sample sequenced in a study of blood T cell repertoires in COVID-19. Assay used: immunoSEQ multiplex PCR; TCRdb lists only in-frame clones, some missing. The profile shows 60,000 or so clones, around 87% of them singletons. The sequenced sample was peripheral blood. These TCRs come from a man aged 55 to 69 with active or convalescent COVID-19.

The CDR3 DNA sequence: TGTGCCAGCAGCTTAACGGGACAGTGGCGAGGGAGTACCTTC. Translating gives CASSLTGQWRGSTF. The chain carries TRBV7-2 and TRBJ1-2; 7 positions agree with TRBD1. Trimming took 2 bases from V and 14 from J; bases not matched to a gene: 14. The CDR3 length is 14 residues. The V gene's germline CDR1 is SGHTA and CDR2 FQGNSA.

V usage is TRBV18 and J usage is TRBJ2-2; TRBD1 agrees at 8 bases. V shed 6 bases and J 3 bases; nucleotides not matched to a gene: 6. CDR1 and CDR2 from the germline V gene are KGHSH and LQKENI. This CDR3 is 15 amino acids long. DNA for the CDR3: TGTGCCAGCTCGCGAGGGACAGGAGACACCGGGGAGCTGTTTTTT. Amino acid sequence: CASSRGTGDTGELFF.

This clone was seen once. The CDR3 spells CASSDPGLGAYNEQFF. DNA of the CDR3: TGCGCCAGCAGTGACCCGGGACTAGGGGCCTACAATGAGCAGTTCTTC. V usage is TRBV10-1 and J usage is TRBJ2-1; 8 bases match TRBD2. CDR1 WNHNN and CDR2 SYGVQD come from the germline V gene (reference sequence). V lost 3 bases and J lost 2; bases outside the gene matches: 6. The CDR3 loop spans 16 amino acids.

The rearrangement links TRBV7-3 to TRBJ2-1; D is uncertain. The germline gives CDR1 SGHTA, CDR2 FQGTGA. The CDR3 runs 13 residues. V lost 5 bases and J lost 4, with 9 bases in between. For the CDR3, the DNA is TGTGCCAGCAGCGCCACGGTGTACAATGAGCAGTTCTTC. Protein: CASSATVYNEQFF.

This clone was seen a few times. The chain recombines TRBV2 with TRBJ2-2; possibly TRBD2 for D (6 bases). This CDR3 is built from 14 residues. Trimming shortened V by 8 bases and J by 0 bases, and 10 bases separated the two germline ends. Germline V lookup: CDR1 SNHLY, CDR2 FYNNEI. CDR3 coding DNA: TGTGCCAGCCGGAGGGCAGCGAACACCGGGGAGCTGTTTTTT. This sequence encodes CASRRAANTGELFF.

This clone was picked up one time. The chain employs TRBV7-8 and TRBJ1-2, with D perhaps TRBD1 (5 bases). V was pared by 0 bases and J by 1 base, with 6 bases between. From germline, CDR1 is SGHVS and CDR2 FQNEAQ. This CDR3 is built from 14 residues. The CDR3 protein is CASSLAQDNYGYTF. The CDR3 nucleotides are TGTGCCAGCAGCTTAGCACAGGATAACTATGGCTACACCTTC.

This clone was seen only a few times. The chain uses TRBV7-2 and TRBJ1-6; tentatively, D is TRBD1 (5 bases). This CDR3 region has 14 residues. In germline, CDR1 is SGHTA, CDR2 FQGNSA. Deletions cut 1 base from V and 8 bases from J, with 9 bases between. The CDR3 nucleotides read TGTGCCAGCAGCTTAGTCAGGGAAGATTCACCCCTCCACTTT. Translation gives CASSLVREDSPLHF.

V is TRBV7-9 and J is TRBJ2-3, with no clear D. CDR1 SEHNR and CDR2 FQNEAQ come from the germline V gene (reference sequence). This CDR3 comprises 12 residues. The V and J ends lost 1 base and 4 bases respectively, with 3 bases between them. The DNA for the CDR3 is TGTGCCAGCAGCTTAGTATCAGATACGCAGTATTTT. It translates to CASSLVSDTQYF.

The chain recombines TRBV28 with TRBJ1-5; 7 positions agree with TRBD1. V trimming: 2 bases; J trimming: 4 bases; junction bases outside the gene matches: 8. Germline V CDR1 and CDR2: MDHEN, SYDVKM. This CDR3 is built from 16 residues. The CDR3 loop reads CASSLEGAGRNQPQHF. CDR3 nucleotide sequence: TGTGCCAGCAGTTTAGAGGGGGCAGGGCGTAATCAGCCCCAGCATTTT.

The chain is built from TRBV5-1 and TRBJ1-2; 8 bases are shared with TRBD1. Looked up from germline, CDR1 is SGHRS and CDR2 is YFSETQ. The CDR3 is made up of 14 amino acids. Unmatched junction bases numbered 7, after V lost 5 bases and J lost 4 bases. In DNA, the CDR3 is TGCGCCAGCAGATACGACAGGGGCGGCTATGGCTACACCTTC. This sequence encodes CASRYDRGGYGYTF.